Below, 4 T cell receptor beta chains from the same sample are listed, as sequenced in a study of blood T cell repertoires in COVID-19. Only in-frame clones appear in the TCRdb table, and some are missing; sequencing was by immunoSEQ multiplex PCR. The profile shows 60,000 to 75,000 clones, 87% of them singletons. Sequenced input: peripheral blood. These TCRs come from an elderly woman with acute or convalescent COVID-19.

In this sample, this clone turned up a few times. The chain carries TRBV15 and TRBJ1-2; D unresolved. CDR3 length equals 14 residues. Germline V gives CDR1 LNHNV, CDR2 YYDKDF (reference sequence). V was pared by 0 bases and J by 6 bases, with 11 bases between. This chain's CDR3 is CATSRDGVSDGYTF. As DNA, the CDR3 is TGTGCCACCAGCAGAGATGGGGTTAGCGATGGCTACACCTTC.

As DNA, the CDR3 is TGTGCCTCCAGCTCCAGGGGGTTCTATGGCTACACCTTC. Translation: CASSSRGFYGYTF. The rearrangement links TRBV2 to TRBJ1-2; 7 bases align to TRBD1. Germline V gene data show CDR1 as SNHLY and CDR2 as FYNNEI. This CDR3 contains 13 residues. The J segment lost 4 bases and the V segment lost 11 bases, leaving 10 bases of the junction unmatched.

The CDR3 loop reads CASSQQGLAAQETQYF. The DNA for the CDR3 is TGTGCCAGCAGCCAGCAAGGACTAGCGGCCCAAGAGACCCAGTACTTC. This rearrangement joins TRBV3-1 (or the pseudogene TRBV3-2) to TRBJ2-5, with 10 positions matching TRBD2. The CDR3 sequence is 16 residues long. After removal of 3 bases from V and 1 base from J, the junction contained 5 bases not matched to a gene. The germline gives CDR1 LGHDT, CDR2 YNNKEL (reference sequence).

The DNA for the CDR3 is TGTGCCAGCAAGGGGCACCTAAACACTGAAGCTTTCTTT. It yields the protein CASKGHLNTEAFF. This chain joins TRBV6-5 and TRBJ1-1; the D gene is possibly TRBD1 (5 bases). CDR1 is MNHEY, CDR2 SVGAGI, per germline. V was trimmed by 7 bases and J by 2 bases, leaving 11 bases between them. The CDR3 runs 13 residues.